These 2 T cell receptor beta chains share one sample of origin, sequenced in a study of blood T cell repertoires in COVID-19. Using immunoSEQ multiplex PCR, the repertoire was profiled, and TCRdb retains in-frame clones only, with some absent. The sample includes around 200,000 clones, roughly 80% of them seen just once. Specimen: peripheral blood. These TCRs come from a human donor with acute or convalescent COVID-19. The donor label of this sample is uncertain.

The V call is TRBV28, the J call TRBJ1-1; D is undetermined. The CDR3 spans 14 residues. Germline values: CDR1 MDHEN, CDR2 SYDVKM. V lost 3 bases and J 2 bases, leaving 10 bases between the germline ends. The CDR3 sequence is CASSLRQTNTEAFF. As DNA, the CDR3 is TGTGCCAGCAGTTTGCGGCAGACCAACACTGAAGCTTTCTTT.

CDR3 nucleotides: TGTGCCAGCAGTGCTGACAGGGTGAGGTCTGGAAACACCATATATTTT. It codes for CASSADRVRSGNTIYF. This sequence joins TRBV6-1 and TRBJ1-3; 7 bases line up with TRBD1. CDR1 and CDR2 (germline): MNHNS, SASEGT. The CDR3 contains 16 residues. The J segment lost 1 base and the V segment lost 4 bases, leaving 7 bases of the junction unmatched.